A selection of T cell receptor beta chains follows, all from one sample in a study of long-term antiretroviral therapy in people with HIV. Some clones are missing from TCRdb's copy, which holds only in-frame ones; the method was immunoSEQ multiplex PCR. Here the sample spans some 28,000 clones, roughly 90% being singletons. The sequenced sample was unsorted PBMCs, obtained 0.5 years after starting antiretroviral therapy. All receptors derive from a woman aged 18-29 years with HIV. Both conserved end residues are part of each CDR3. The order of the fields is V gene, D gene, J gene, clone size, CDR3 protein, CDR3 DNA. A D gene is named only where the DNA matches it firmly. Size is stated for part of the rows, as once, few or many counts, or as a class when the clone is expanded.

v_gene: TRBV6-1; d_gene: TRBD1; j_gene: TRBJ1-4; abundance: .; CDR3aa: CASSEPGTGGGEKLFF; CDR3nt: TGTGCCAGCAGTGAACCTGGGACAGGGGGTGGCGAAAAACTGTTTTTT
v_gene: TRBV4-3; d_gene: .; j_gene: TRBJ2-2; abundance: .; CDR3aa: CASSQDGQLSGELFF; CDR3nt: TGCGCCAGCAGCCAGGACGGACAACTATCCGGGGAGCTGTTTTTT
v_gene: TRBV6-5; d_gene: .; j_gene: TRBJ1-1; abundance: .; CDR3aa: CASSKRRALEAFF; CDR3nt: TGTGCCAGCAGTAAGAGGAGGGCCCTTGAAGCTTTCTTT
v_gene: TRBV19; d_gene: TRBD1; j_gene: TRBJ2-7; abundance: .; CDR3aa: CASSIGADRDYEQYF; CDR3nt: TGTGCCAGTAGTATCGGCGCGGACAGGGACTACGAGCAGTACTTC
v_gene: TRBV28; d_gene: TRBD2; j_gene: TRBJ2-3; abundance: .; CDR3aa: CASSIMGRALGKDTQYF; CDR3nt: TGTGCCAGCAGTATTATGGGGAGGGCCCTCGGGAAAGATACGCAGTATTTT
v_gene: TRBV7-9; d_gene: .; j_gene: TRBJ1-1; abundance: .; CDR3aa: CASSRNTEAFF; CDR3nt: TGTGCCAGCAGCCGTAACACTGAAGCTTTCTTT
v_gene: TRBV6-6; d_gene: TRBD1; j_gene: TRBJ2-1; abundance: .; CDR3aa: CASSYSVGQGYNEQFF; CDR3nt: TGTGCCAGCAGTTACTCCGTCGGACAGGGATACAATGAGCAGTTCTTC
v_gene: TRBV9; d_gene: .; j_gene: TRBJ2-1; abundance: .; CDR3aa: CASSVGSYNEQFF; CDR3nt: TGTGCCAGCAGCGTAGGCAGTTACAATGAGCAGTTCTTC
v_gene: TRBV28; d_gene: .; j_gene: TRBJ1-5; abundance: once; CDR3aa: CASSFLGYGQPQHF; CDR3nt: TGTGCCAGCAGTTTTCTGGGGTACGGTCAGCCCCAGCATTTT
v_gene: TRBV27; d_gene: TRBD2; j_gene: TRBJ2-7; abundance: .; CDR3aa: CASTRLAGGNEQYF; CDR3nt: TGTGCCAGCACTCGACTAGCGGGAGGTAACGAGCAGTACTTC
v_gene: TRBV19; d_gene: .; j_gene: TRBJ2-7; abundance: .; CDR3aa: CASRSTSRGEQYF; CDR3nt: TGTGCCAGTAGGAGCACTTCCAGGGGCGAGCAGTACTTC
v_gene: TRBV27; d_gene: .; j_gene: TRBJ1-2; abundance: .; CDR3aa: CASSGREVSGYTF; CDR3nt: TGTGCCAGCAGTGGGCGAGAGGTTAGTGGCTACACCTTC
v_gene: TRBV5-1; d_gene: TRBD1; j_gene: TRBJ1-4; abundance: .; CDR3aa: CASSLGQGGEKLFF; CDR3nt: TGCGCCAGCAGCTTGGGACAGGGAGGAGAAAAACTGTTTTTT
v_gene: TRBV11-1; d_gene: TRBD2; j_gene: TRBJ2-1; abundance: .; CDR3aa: CASSPTPLSGRAGEQFF; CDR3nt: TGTGCCAGCAGCCCGACCCCCCTCAGCGGGAGGGCCGGTGAGCAGTTCTTC
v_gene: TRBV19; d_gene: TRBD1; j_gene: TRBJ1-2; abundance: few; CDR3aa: CASSIAGQEYGYTF; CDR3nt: TGTGCCAGTAGTATAGCCGGACAGGAATATGGCTACACCTTC
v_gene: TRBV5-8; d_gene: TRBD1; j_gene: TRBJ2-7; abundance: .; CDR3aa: CASSRMTGIFYEQYF; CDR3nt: TGTGCCAGCAGCCGGATGACAGGGATTTTCTACGAGCAGTACTTC
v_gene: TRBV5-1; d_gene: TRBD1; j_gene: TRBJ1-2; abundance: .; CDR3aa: CASSLDGGTGPNYGYTF; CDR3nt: TGCGCCAGCAGCTTGGATGGGGGGACAGGGCCTAACTATGGCTACACCTTC
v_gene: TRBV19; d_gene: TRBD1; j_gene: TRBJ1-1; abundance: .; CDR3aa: CASSAPRGLNTEAFF; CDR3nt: TGTGCCAGTAGTGCGCCCAGGGGGTTAAACACTGAAGCTTTCTTT
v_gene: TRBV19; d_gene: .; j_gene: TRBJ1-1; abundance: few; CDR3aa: CASRAPGVNTEAFF; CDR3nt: TGTGCCAGTAGGGCCCCGGGGGTGAACACTGAAGCTTTCTTT
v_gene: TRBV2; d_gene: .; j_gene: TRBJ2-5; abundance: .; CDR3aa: CASSDFGGPIFQETQYF; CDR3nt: TGTGCCAGCAGTGATTTTGGGGGCCCGATCTTCCAAGAGACCCAGTACTTC
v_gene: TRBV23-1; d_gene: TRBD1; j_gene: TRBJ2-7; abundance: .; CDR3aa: CAALRRQGEDEQYF; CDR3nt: TGCGCCGCCCTAAGAAGACAGGGTGAGGACGAGCAGTACTTC
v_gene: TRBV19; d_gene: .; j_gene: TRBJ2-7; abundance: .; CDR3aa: CASRGGAADEQYF; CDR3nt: TGTGCCAGTAGGGGTGGGGCAGCAGACGAGCAGTACTTC
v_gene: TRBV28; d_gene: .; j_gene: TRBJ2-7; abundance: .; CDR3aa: CASSLSQGTGEQYF; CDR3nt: TGTGCCAGCAGTTTATCTCAGGGGACGGGCGAGCAGTACTTC
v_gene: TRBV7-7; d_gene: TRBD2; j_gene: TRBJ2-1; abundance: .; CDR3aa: CASSPRTSGSYNEQFF; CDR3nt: TGTGCTAGCAGCCCTAGGACTAGCGGGAGTTACAATGAGCAGTTCTTC
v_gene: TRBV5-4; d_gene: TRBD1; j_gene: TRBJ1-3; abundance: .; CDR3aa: CASSPEDRTSGNTIYF; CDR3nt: TGTGCCAGCAGCCCGGAGGACAGGACCTCTGGAAACACCATATATTTT
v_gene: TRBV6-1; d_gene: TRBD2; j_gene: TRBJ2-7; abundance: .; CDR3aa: CASRLAGVSYEQYF; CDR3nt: TGTGCCAGCAGGCTAGCGGGAGTCTCCTACGAGCAGTACTTC
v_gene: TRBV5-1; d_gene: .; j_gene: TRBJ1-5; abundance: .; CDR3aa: CASNGIGNQPQHF; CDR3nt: TGCGCCAGCAACGGCATTGGGAATCAGCCCCAGCATTTT
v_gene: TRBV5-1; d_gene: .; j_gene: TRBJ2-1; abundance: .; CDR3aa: CASSASVSYNEQFF; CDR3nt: TGCGCCAGCAGCGCTAGCGTCTCCTACAATGAGCAGTTCTTC
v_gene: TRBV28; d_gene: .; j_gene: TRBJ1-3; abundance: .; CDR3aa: CATQRGRSGNTIYF; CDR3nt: TGTGCCACGCAACGGGGGCGTTCTGGAAACACCATATATTTT
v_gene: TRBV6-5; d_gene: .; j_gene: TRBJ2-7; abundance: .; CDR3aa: CASSYRGGGEQYF; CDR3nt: TGTGCCAGCAGTTACCGAGGGGGGGGCGAGCAGTACTTC
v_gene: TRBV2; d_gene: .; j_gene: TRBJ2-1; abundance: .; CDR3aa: CASRATDWVGDEQFF; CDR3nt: TGTGCCAGCAGAGCCACGGACTGGGTTGGCGATGAGCAGTTCTTC
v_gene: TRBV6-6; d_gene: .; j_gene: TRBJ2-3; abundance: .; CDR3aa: CASRLSHQADTQYF; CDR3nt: TGTGCCAGCCGACTCAGCCACCAGGCAGATACGCAGTATTTT
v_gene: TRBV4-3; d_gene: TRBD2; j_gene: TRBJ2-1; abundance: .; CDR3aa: CASSQGLAGGYNEQFF; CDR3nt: TGCGCCAGCAGCCAAGGACTAGCGGGAGGGTACAATGAGCAGTTCTTC
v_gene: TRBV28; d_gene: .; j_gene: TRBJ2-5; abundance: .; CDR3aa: CASSPRWGSGQETQYF; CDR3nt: TGTGCCAGCAGTCCCCGGTGGGGTAGCGGACAAGAGACCCAGTACTTC
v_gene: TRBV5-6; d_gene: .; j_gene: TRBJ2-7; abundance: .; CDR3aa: CASSSPYEQYF; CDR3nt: TGTGCCAGCAGCTCCCCCTACGAGCAGTACTTC
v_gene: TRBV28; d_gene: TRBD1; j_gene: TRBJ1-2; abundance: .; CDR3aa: CASSLGDRGTYGYTF; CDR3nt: TGTGCCAGCAGTTTAGGTGACAGGGGAACCTATGGCTACACCTTC
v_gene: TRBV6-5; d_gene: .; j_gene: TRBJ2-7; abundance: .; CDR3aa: CASSVGSSYEQYF; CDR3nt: TGTGCCAGCAGTGTAGGGAGCTCCTACGAGCAGTACTTC
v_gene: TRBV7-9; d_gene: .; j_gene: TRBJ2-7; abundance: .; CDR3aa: CASRPGGSSYEQYF; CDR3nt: TGTGCCAGCAGGCCGGGCGGTTCCTCCTACGAGCAGTACTTC
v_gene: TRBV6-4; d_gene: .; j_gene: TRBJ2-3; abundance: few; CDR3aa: CASSERGSTDTQYF; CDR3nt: TGTGCCAGCAGTGAAAGGGGGAGCACAGATACGCAGTATTTT
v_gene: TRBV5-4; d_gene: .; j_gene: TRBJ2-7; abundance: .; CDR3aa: CASSPSVSYEQYF; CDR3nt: TGTGCCAGCAGCCCTAGCGTCTCCTACGAGCAGTACTTC